This T cell receptor beta chain was retrieved from a study of STAT5B mutations in CD4+ large granular lymphocyte leukemia. The study, taken as a whole, reports: Patient CD4-sorted repertoires stayed more clonal than healthy ones after leukemic-clone removal. TRBV06-family usage was enriched in top patient clones (8/27) versus controls (2/35).

On this clone: Its antigen is unknown.

Germline V gene data show CDR1 as GTSNPN and CDR2 as SVGIG (reference sequence). Trimming removed 7 bases from V and 7 bases from J; junction bases left unmatched: 4. The CDR3 extends over 12 amino acids. The authors' processing: Productive clonotypes were detectable down to 2.59 x 10-5 frequency. Profiled with immunoSEQ multiplex PCR; TCRdb holds only in-frame clones, not every one. That table is the source of V, J and clone size, and D and trimming were worked out from the DNA. The sample includes about 26,000 clones, about four fifths of them seen just once. The TCR sequence derives from a human donor in good health. The chain couples TRBV30 to TRBJ1-4, with 9 nucleotides matching TRBD1. Sequencing input: CD4+ T cells from blood buffy coats. CDR3 nucleotides: TGTGCCTCGGCGACAGGGGGTGAAAAACTGTTTTTT. Encoded protein: CASATGGEKLFF.